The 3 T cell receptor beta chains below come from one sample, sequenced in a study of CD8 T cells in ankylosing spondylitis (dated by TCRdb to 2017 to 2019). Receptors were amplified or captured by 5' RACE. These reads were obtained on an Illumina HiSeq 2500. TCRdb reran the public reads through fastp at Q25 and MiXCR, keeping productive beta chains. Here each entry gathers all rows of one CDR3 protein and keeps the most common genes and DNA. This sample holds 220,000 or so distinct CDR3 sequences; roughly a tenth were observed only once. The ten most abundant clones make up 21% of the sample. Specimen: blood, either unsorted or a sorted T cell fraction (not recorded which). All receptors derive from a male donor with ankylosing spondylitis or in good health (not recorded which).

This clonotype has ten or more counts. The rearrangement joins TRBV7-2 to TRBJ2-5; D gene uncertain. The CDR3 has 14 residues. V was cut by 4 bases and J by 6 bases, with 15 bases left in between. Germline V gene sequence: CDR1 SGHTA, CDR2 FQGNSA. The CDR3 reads CASSSPTGTKTQYF. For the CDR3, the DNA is TGTGCCAGCAGCTCACCGACTGGAACCAAGACCCAGTACTTC.

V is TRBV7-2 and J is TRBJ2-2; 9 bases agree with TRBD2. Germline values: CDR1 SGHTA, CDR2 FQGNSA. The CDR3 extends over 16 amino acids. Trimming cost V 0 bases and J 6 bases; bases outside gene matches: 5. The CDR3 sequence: CASSLALRLAAGELFF. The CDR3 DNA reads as TGTGCCAGCAGCTTAGCGCTGAGACTAGCGGCCGGGGAGCTGTTTTTT. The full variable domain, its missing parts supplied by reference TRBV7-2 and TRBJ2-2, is GAGVSQSPSNKVTEKGKDVELRCDPISGHTALYWYRQSLGQGLEFLIYFQGNSAPDKSGLPSDRFSAERTGGSVSTLTIQRTQQEDSAVYLCASSLALRLAAGELFFGEGSRLTVL.

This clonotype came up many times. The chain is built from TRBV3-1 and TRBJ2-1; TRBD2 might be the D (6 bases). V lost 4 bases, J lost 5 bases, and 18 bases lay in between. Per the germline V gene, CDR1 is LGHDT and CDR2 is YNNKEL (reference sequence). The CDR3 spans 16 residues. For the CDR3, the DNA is TGTGCCAGCAGCCTCGGGACTTCCCAAGGGCACAATGAGCAGTTCTTC. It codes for CASSLGTSQGHNEQFF.